This T cell receptor (beta chain) is from a study of blood T cell repertoires in COVID-19. Study-level information: Samples of COVID-19 (acute and convalescent) were obtained from the United States, Italy and Spain.

Repertoires were generated with immunoSEQ multiplex PCR, while TCRdb's copy carries only in-frame clones and drops some. The sample has about 30,000 clones; roughly 90% are singletons. This CDR3 contains 13 residues. The V end was cut by 9 bases, the J end by 10 bases, with 19 bases between. Per germline, CDR1 LNHDA and CDR2 SQIVND (reference sequence). Sequenced sample: peripheral blood. The chain links TRBV19 to TRBJ1-5; D uncertain. The receptor was derived from a man in his 70s with active or convalescent COVID-19. The DNA for the CDR3 is TGTGCCAGCTGCGACCGGGGTGATGGACCCCAGCATTTT. This sequence encodes CASCDRGDGPQHF.